This entry lists 11 T cell receptor beta chains sequenced from one sample in a study of vaccination and CD4 T cells after COVID-19. Antigens of these TCRs are unknown. The treatment is: roughly 11-day PBMC culture with coronavirus spike peptide pools or control peptides (ViraFEST assay). The Oncomine TCR Beta short-read assay generated sequence data from the DNA of cultured CD4+ T cells. TCRdb reprocessed the PCR reads with MiXCR, giving one entry per CDR3 protein. The sample consists of under 15,000 distinct CDR3 sequences, 41% of them appearing once. The source material was CD4+ T cells from blood, cultured in vitro, sampled after SARS-CoV-2 vaccination. The source of these receptors is a human donor who had recovered from COVID-19.

The chain employs TRBV20-1 and TRBJ2-5; D call uncertain. With 7 bases removed from V and 5 bases from J, the gap between germline ends came to 17 bases. This CDR3 has 13 residues. Germline values: CDR1 DFQATT, CDR2 SNEGSKA (reference sequence). The CDR3 protein is CSGRQPLWETQYF. DNA for the CDR3: TGCAGTGGTAGGCAGCCCCTGTGGGAGACCCAGTACTTC.

This chain links TRBV11-2 with TRBJ2-5; 9 bases agree with TRBD2. The CDR3 is made up of 15 amino acids. CDR1 is SGHAT and CDR2 is FQNNGV in the germline V gene. V gave up 8 bases and J gave up 4 bases; unmatched junction bases: 11. CDR3 nucleotide sequence: TGTGCCAGCCGCCGAGCGGGAGGCTCTTTAGAGACCCAGTACTTC. Its translation is CASRRAGGSLETQYF. Using reference TRBV11-2 and TRBJ2-5 for the parts outside the CDR3, the full variable domain is EAGVAQSPRYKIIEKRQSVAFWCNPISGHATLYWYQQILGQGPKLLIQFQNNGVVDDSQLPKDRFSAERLKGVDSTLKIQPAKLEDSAVYLCASRRAGGSLETQYFGPGTRLLVL.

The V gene is TRBV6-2 or TRBV6-3, the J gene TRBJ2-5; a possible D gene is TRBD2 (6 bases). The CDR3 length is 13 residues. CDR1 is MNHEY and CDR2 is SVGEGT in the germline V gene. Trimming pared 11 bases from V and 5 bases from J, leaving 18 bases between. The CDR3 region is CASSRGLGETQYF. In DNA form, the CDR3 reads TGTGCCTCCTCTCGGGGGTTAGGGGAGACCCAGTACTTC.

This rearrangement joins TRBV7-8 to TRBJ1-1; TRBD1 matches at 9 bases. Germline V gene lookup returns CDR1 SGHVS and CDR2 FQNEAQ. The junction had 4 bases not matched to a gene; V was cut back by 5 bases and J by 0 bases. The CDR3 extends over 15 amino acids. CDR3 loop: CASSPWDRVNTEAFF. CDR3 in DNA: TGTGCCAGCAGCCCCTGGGACAGGGTGAACACTGAAGCTTTCTTT.

This rearrangement joins TRBV11-3 to TRBJ2-7; the match to TRBD2 covers 13 bases. The trim removed 5 bases at V and 4 bases at J, leaving 8 bases unmatched. The CDR3 consists of 16 residues. Germline V gene sequence: CDR1 SGHNT, CDR2 YENEEA. Written as DNA, the CDR3 is TGTGCCAGCAGCCCTCCCGGGACTAGCGGGATATACGAGCAGTACTTC. Translation: CASSPPGTSGIYEQYF.

The genes are TRBV20-1 and TRBJ2-1; 10 bases line up with TRBD2. The trim removed 0 bases at V and 4 bases at J, leaving 6 bases unmatched. The CDR3 totals 16 residues. From germline, CDR1 is DFQATT and CDR2 SNEGSKA (reference sequence). In nucleotides, the CDR3 is TGCAGTGCTAGAGACCTAGCGGGAGCCTATTACAATGAGCAGTTCTTC. Its protein is CSARDLAGAYYNEQFF.

V is TRBV5-1 and J is TRBJ2-3, with D possibly TRBD1 on 6 matching bases. Germline V lookup: CDR1 SGHRS, CDR2 YFSETQ. V shed 2 bases and J shed 0 bases, with 13 bases lying between them. The CDR3 spans 16 residues. CDR3 amino acids: CASSFTGQYSTDTQYF. The CDR3 coding sequence is TGCGCCAGCAGCTTCACTGGACAGTATAGCACAGATACGCAGTATTTT.

The chain combines TRBV7-6 with TRBJ1-2; D is uncertain. The V end was cut by 5 bases, the J end by 6 bases, with 13 bases between. The CDR3 consists of 13 residues. Germline assignment: CDR1 SGHVS and CDR2 FNYEAQ. Here the CDR3 DNA reads TGTGCCAGCAGCCTCCCTTCTAGAGATGGCTACACCTTC. It specifies CASSLPSRDGYTF. Together with reference TRBV7-6 and TRBJ1-2, the CDR3 gives the full variable domain: GAGVSQSPRYKVTKRGQDVALRCDPISGHVSLYWYRQALGQGPEFLTYFNYEAQQDKSGLPNDRFSAERPEGSISTLTIQRTEQRDSAMYRCASSLPSRDGYTFGSGTRLTVV.

The CDR3 reads CSAKGQGGNQPQHF. The CDR3 bases are TGCAGTGCTAAGGGACAGGGGGGCAATCAGCCCCAGCATTTT. The rearrangement uses TRBV20-1 and TRBJ1-5, with 11 positions matching TRBD1. The germline V gene has CDR1 DFQATT and CDR2 SNEGSKA (reference sequence). This CDR3 comprises 14 residues. V shed 4 bases, J shed 2 bases, and the junction held 1 base outside the gene matches.

This clonotype was observed a single time. V gene TRBV10-3 combines with J gene TRBJ1-3; the D is unclear. CDR1 and CDR2 (germline): ENHRY, SYGVKD. Trimming took off 2 bases at V and 5 bases at J, with 4 bases between the two ends. The CDR3 covers 12 residues. CDR3 residues: CAISEPRNTIYF. In DNA, the CDR3 is TGTGCCATCAGTGAGCCTCGAAACACCATATATTTT.

In regard to this clonotype: Compared with germline, one end of the junction differs, possibly owing to a read error. The rearrangement uses TRBV7-9 and TRBJ1-5; 8 bases line up with TRBD1. The V gene's germline CDR1 is SEHNR and CDR2 FQNEAQ (reference sequence). The CDR3 consists of 15 residues. This CDR3 reads CASSSGQGSNQPQHF. In DNA, the CDR3 is TGCGCCAGCAGCTCCGGACAGGGCAGCAATCAGCCCCAGCATTTT. Full variable domain (remainder filled in from reference TRBV7-9 and TRBJ1-5): DTGVSQNPRHKITKRGQNVTFRCDPISEHNRLYWYRQTLGQGPEFLTYFQNEAQLEKSRLLSDRFSAERPKGSFSTLEIQRTEQGDSAMYLCASSSGQGSNQPQHFGDGTRLSIL.